Following are 20 T cell receptor beta chains from one sample sequenced in a study of long-term antiretroviral therapy in people with HIV (dated by TCRdb to the early 2020s). The immunoSEQ hsTCRB v3.0 assay was used at survey level resolution to sequence the TRB variable region. TCRdb took this table from immuneACCESS and kept in-frame rearrangements with V and J called. Such tables lack part of the clones; where checked against another copy, unresolved V genes explain under half of the gap, and the rest is unexplained. Here the sample has 10,000 to 15,000 clones; around 79% occur a single time. The ten largest clones capture approximately 10% of the sample. The starting material was unsorted PBMCs, obtained 0.8 years before starting antiretroviral therapy. These TCRs come from a woman aged 40 to 50 with HIV.

V is TRBV7-9 and J is TRBJ2-1; no definite D call. The germline CDR1 and CDR2 sequences are SEHNR and FQNEAQ (reference sequence). V lost 5 bases and J lost 4, with 6 bases in between. The CDR3 spans 12 residues. CDR3 DNA sequence: TGTGCCAGCAGCGACCAGTACAATGAGCAGTTCTTC. Translation gives CASSDQYNEQFF.

The chain uses TRBV11-2 and TRBJ2-7, with 10 bases aligning to TRBD2. The CDR3 is 17 amino acids. J was trimmed by 6 bases and V by 1 base; bases with no gene match: 12. The germline V gene encodes CDR1 SGHAT and CDR2 FQNNGV. In nucleotides, the CDR3 is TGTGCCAGCAGCTTAGCCGGGTTAGCGGGAGGAACTAGCGAGCAGTACTTC. Translating gives CASSLAGLAGGTSEQYF.

The genes are TRBV7-8 and TRBJ1-2; D ambiguous. The CDR3 covers 13 residues. The germline V gene has CDR1 SGHVS and CDR2 FQNEAQ. Between the trimmed V and J ends, which lost 5 bases and 5 bases, there was a span of 12 bases. CDR3 sequence (DNA): TGTGCCAGCAGCCAAATGTCTGGATATGGCTACACCTTC. This codes for CASSQMSGYGYTF.

This chain connects TRBV5-4 to TRBJ2-5; 7 bases align to TRBD2. V trimming: 3 bases; J trimming: 5 bases; junction bases outside the gene matches: 7. The CDR3 length is 14 residues. Germline CDR1 and CDR2: SGHNT and YYREEE (reference sequence). CDR3 nucleotide sequence: TGTGCCAGCAGCTGGAGAGGCGGGAGCGAGACCCAGTACTTC. It codes for CASSWRGGSETQYF.

The V gene is TRBV6-1, the J gene TRBJ1-2; TRBD1 agrees at 7 bases. Germline assignment: CDR1 MNHNS and CDR2 SASEGT. The CDR3 is made up of 14 amino acids. With V trimmed by 1 base and J by 4 bases, 3 bases remained unmatched. The chain's CDR3 is CASSEVGGSYGYTF. The CDR3 nucleotides are TGTGCCAGCAGTGAAGTAGGGGGCTCCTATGGCTACACCTTC.

This clone was counted once. V is TRBV9 and J is TRBJ2-7; a weak D match, TRBD1 (6 bases). The CDR3 is 13 amino acids. CDR1 is SGDLS, CDR2 YYNGEE, per germline. Trimming removed 4 bases at V and 6 bases at J, with 14 bases between. In DNA, the CDR3 is TGTGCCAGCAGCCTCCAGGGGTTTTCCGAGCAGTACTTC. It specifies CASSLQGFSEQYF.

This clone was found once. The chain is built from TRBV4-2 and TRBJ2-7; 10 bases match TRBD2. Germline CDR1 LGHNA, CDR2 YNFKEQ. CDR3 length: 15 residues. Trimming cost V 3 bases and J 2 bases; bases outside gene matches: 4. The CDR3 loop is CASSQSLAGTYEQYF. CDR3 bases: TGTGCCAGCAGCCAGTCACTAGCGGGGACCTACGAGCAGTACTTC.

This chain uses TRBV7-2 with TRBJ1-2; D is unclear. The CDR3 spans 13 residues. With 6 bases removed from V and 8 bases from J, the gap between germline ends came to 16 bases. Germline V gives CDR1 SGHTA, CDR2 FQGNSA. CDR3 protein: CASRSRRSEGYTF. CDR3 nucleotides: TGTGCCAGCAGATCAAGGAGATCAGAAGGCTACACCTTC. The whole variable domain, filled in from reference TRBV7-2 and TRBJ1-2, reads GAGVSQSPSNKVTEKGKDVELRCDPISGHTALYWYRQSLGQGLEFLIYFQGNSAPDKSGLPSDRFSAERTGGSVSTLTIQRTQQEDSAVYLCASRSRRSEGYTFGSGTRLTVV.

CDR3 sequence: CASSLVPGLEGHEQFF. As DNA, the CDR3 is TGCGCCAGCAGCTTGGTGCCGGGACTCGAGGGGCATGAGCAGTTCTTC. The V gene is TRBV5-1, the J gene TRBJ2-1; D is perhaps TRBD2 (6 bases). Per germline, CDR1 SGHRS and CDR2 YFSETQ. This CDR3 comprises 16 residues. V lost 0 bases and J lost 8, with 18 bases in between.

This chain uses TRBV6-1 with TRBJ2-7; the D call may be TRBD1 or TRBD2 (5 bases each). Germline V gene sequence: CDR1 MNHNS, CDR2 SASEGT. The CDR3 totals 14 residues. V shed 1 base and J shed 7 bases, with 14 bases lying between them. In DNA form, the CDR3 reads TGTGCCAGCAGTGAAGGAGGGGCAGGGTGGGAGCAGTACTTC. Translating gives CASSEGGAGWEQYF.

The chain combines TRBV28 with TRBJ2-3; 9 bases fit TRBD2. The germline gives CDR1 MDHEN, CDR2 SYDVKM. The CDR3 is 16 residues long. The ends lost 1 base at V and 4 bases at J; junction bases unmatched: 6. The CDR3 region is CASSLLREGHSDTQYF. For the CDR3, the DNA is TGTGCCAGCAGTTTATTGCGGGAGGGCCACTCAGATACGCAGTATTTT.

The chain is built from TRBV13 and TRBJ1-1, with D possibly matching TRBD1 (5 bases). Per the germline V gene, CDR1 is PRHDT and CDR2 is FYEKMQ (reference sequence). V dropped 5 bases and J dropped 11 bases, with 21 bases sitting between them. The CDR3 loop spans 14 amino acids. As DNA, the CDR3 is TGTGCCAGCAGCCATAGCAGCCAGGGAAGGAGGGCTTTCTTT. Translated, it gives CASSHSSQGRRAFF.

The chain uses TRBV19 and TRBJ2-1, with TRBD2 identical over 9 bases. The CDR3 is 15 amino acids. Germline CDR1 is LNHDA and CDR2 is SQIVND (reference sequence). Germline trimming cut 2 bases from V and 5 bases from J; bases unmatched to any gene: 4. The CDR3 region has the DNA TGTGCCAGTAGTATAAGTAGCGGGAGCAACAATGAGCAGTTCTTC. This sequence encodes CASSISSGSNNEQFF.

The chain recombines TRBV4-3 with TRBJ2-1; D remains unclear. In germline, CDR1 is LGHNA, CDR2 YSLEER. V shed 1 base and J shed 4 bases, with 8 bases lying between them. This CDR3 spans 14 amino acids. CDR3 sequence (DNA): TGCGCCAGCAGCCAAGCTACACGGTACAATGAGCAGTTCTTC. It codes for CASSQATRYNEQFF.

This chain joins TRBV28 and TRBJ2-7, with D perhaps matching TRBD1 (5 bases). V lost 3 bases and J lost 2, with 8 bases in between. CDR3 length equals 13 residues. Per the germline V gene, CDR1 is MDHEN and CDR2 is SYDVKM. DNA for the CDR3: TGTGCCAGCAGTTTTGGGGCAGCCTACGAGCAGTACTTC. This codes for CASSFGAAYEQYF.

V and J are TRBV2 and TRBJ1-1, with no clear D. With 2 bases removed from V and 4 bases from J, the gap between germline ends came to 8 bases. The germline gives CDR1 SNHLY, CDR2 FYNNEI. The CDR3 is made up of 13 amino acids. The CDR3 reads CASSEYRATEAFF. The CDR3 nucleotides read TGTGCCAGCAGTGAATACAGAGCCACTGAAGCTTTCTTT.

This clone was seen a handful of times. CDR3 residues: CASSVGTGTEAFF. The CDR3 DNA follows: TGTGCCAGCAGTGTAGGGACAGGCACTGAAGCTTTCTTT. The rearrangement links TRBV2 to TRBJ1-1; 8 bases align to TRBD1. The CDR3 contains 13 residues. Germline-derived CDR1 and CDR2 are SNHLY and FYNNEI. The V and J ends lost 4 bases and 4 bases, in that order; junction bases with no gene match: 2.

The chain carries TRBV14 and TRBJ2-7; 7 bases are shared with TRBD1. Germline CDR1 and CDR2: SGHDN and FVKESK. The CDR3 extends over 15 amino acids. V dropped 3 bases and J dropped 0; count of bases not matched to a gene: 5. The CDR3, as DNA: TGTGCCAGCAGCCACCAAGGGACAGCCTCCTACGAGCAGTACTTC. This codes for CASSHQGTASYEQYF.

The chain carries TRBV7-8 and TRBJ2-3; D unclear. This CDR3 has 14 amino acids. Trimming pared 1 base from V and 4 bases from J, leaving 9 bases between. Looked up from germline, CDR1 is SGHVS and CDR2 is FQNEAQ. DNA of the CDR3: TGTGCCAGCAGCTTAGTTCTGTTCCCAGATACGCAGTATTTT. Translation gives CASSLVLFPDTQYF. Filled out from reference TRBV7-8 and TRBJ2-3, the complete variable domain reads GAGVSQSPRYKVAKRGQDVALRCDPISGHVSLFWYQQALGQGPEFLTYFQNEAQLDKSGLPSDRFFAERPEGSVSTLKIQRTQQEDSAVYLCASSLVLFPDTQYFGPGTRLTVL.

The chain combines TRBV11-3 with TRBJ2-2; TRBD1 aligns across 9 bases. The CDR3 contains 14 residues. Germline CDR1 SGHNT, CDR2 YENEEA. V was pared by 6 bases and J by 5 bases, with 4 bases of the junction left unmatched. DNA of the CDR3: TGTGCCAGCAGGGGACAGGGAGAGACCGGGGAGCTGTTTTTT. It is translated as CASRGQGETGELFF.